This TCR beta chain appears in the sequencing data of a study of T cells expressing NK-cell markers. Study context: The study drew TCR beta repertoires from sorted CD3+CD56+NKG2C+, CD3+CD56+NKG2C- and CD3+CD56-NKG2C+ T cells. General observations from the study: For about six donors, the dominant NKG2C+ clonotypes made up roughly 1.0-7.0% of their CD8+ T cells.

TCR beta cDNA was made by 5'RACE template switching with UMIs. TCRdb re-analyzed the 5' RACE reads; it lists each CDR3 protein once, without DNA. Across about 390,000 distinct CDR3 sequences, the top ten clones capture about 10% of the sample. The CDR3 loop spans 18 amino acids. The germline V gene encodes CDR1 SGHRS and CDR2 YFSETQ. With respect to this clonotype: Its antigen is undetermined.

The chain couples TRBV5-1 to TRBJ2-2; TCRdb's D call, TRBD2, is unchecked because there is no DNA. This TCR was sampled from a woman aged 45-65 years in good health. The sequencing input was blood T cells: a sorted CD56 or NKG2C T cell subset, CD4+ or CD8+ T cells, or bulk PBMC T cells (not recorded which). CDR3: CASSLKRLAGENTGELFF.